This TCR beta chain came from a study of T cell repertoires in cytomegalovirus infection. This CDR3 spans 13 amino acids. V was pared by 3 bases and J by 6 bases, with 10 bases between. In germline, CDR1 is SGHDT, CDR2 YYEEEE. TCRdb passed the reads through MiXCR, listing each CDR3 protein once. The data show 270,000 or so distinct CDR3 sequences, about 15% seen once. On this clonotype: The antigen is not known.

Study observations and caveats: There were carriers of CMV plus the relevant HLA, and cumulative public TCR beta family frequency identified them. Clonotype analysis showed dominance of the ex vivo response by HLA-C-restricted CMV-specific TCR beta clonotypes.

The chain recombines TRBV5-6 with TRBJ2-1; no definite D call. Sample: CD8+ T cells from PBMCs. The clonotype was recovered from a human donor in good health (CMV status not recorded). Some clones in this sample may be carry-over from other donors' samples. The CDR3 loop reads CASSYRVPNEQFF. In DNA, the CDR3 is TGTGCCAGCAGCTACCGGGTCCCCAATGAGCAGTTCTTC.